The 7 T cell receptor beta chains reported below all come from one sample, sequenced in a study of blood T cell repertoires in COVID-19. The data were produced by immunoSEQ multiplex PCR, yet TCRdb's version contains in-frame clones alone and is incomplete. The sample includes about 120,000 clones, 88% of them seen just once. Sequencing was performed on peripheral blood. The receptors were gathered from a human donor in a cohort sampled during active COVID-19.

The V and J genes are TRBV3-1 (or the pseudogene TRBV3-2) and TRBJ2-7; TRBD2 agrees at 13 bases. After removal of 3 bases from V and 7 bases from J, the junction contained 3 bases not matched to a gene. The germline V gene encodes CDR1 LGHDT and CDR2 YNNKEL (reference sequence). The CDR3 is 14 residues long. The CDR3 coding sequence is TGTGCCAGCAGCCACGTGGGACTAGCGGGGGAGCAGTACTTC. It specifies CASSHVGLAGEQYF.

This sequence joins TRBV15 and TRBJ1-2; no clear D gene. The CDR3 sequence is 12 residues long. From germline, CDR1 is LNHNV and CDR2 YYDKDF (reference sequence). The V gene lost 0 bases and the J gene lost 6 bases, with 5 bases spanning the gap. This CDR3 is CATSRDYNGYTF. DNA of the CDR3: TGTGCCACCAGCAGAGACTATAATGGCTACACCTTC.

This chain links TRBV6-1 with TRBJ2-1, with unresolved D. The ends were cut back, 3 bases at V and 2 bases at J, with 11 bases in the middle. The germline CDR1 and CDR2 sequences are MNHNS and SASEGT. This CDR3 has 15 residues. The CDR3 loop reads CASSEAGSTYNEQFF. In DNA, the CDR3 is TGTGCCAGCAGTGAGGCCGGGTCAACCTACAATGAGCAGTTCTTC.

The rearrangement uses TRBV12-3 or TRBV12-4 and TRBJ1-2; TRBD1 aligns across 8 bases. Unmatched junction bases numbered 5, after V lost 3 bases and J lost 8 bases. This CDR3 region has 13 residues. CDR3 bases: TGTGCCAGCAGTTTGGGCAGGGGGCAAGGCTACACCTTC. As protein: CASSLGRGQGYTF.

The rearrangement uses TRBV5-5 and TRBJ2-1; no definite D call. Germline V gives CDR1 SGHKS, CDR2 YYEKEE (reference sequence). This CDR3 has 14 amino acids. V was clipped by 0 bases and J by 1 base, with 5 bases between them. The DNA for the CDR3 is TGTGCCAGCAGCTTGGCGCAGTCCTACAATGAGCAGTTCTTC. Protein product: CASSLAQSYNEQFF. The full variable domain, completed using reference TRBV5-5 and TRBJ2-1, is DAGVTQSPTHLIKTRGQQVTLRCSPISGHKSVSWYQQVLGQGPQFIFQYYEKEERGRGNFPDRFSARQFPNYSSELNVNALLLGDSALYLCASSLAQSYNEQFFGPGTRLTVL.

The CDR3 DNA reads TGTGCCAGCAGGGGTAATTCCAGGTCCTACGAGCAGTACTTC. Amino acids: CASRGNSRSYEQYF. The chain combines TRBV2 with TRBJ2-7; D is unresolved. Trimming pared 6 bases from V and 1 base from J, leaving 13 bases between. This CDR3 region has 14 residues. Germline V CDR1 and CDR2: SNHLY, FYNNEI.

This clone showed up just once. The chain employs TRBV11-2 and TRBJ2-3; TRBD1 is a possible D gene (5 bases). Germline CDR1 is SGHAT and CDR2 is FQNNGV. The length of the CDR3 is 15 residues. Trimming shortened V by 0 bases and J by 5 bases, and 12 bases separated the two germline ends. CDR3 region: CASSLDMGPGDTQYF. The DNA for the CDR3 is TGTGCCAGCAGCTTAGATATGGGGCCGGGAGATACGCAGTATTTT. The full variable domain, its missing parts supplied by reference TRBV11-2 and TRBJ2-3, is EAGVAQSPRYKIIEKRQSVAFWCNPISGHATLYWYQQILGQGPKLLIQFQNNGVVDDSQLPKDRFSAERLKGVDSTLKIQPAKLEDSAVYLCASSLDMGPGDTQYFGPGTRLTVL.